The rows below give T cell receptor beta chains drawn from one sample of a study of blood T cell repertoires in COVID-19. The table came from immunoSEQ multiplex PCR; TCRdb's copy has only in-frame clones and leaves some out. The profile covers around 140,000 clones, with over 75% appearing a single time and under 15% taken by the ten largest. The sequencing sample was made of peripheral blood. These receptors all stem from a man aged 18 to 35 with COVID-19, enrolled during active disease. Each CDR3 is given with its conserved first and last residue. The order of the fields is J gene, V gene, D gene, clone size, CDR3 protein, CDR3 DNA. The D gene is left open where the match is weak. Size is stated for part of the rows, as once, few or many counts, or as a class when the clone is expanded.

TRBJ2-3	TRBV29-1	TRBD2	-	CSVALRGGADTQYF	TGCAGCGTTGCCCTCCGGGGGGGTGCGGATACGCAGTATTTT
TRBJ2-1	TRBV30	TRBD2	-	CAWSVRGRGRNEQFF	TGTGCCTGGAGTGTACGCGGGAGGGGACGGAATGAGCAGTTCTTC
TRBJ2-7	TRBV11-2	-	-	CASSAGAGTSYEQYF	TGTGCCAGCAGCGCCGGGGCAGGGACTTCCTACGAGCAGTACTTC
TRBJ1-6	TRBV19	TRBD1	-	CATTSGGRQGRPLHF	TGTGCCACCACTAGTGGGGGAAGACAGGGAAGGCCCCTCCACTTT
TRBJ2-2	TRBV2	TRBD2	-	CASKLGLGGTGELFF	TGTGCCAGCAAGTTGGGACTAGGAGGTACCGGGGAGCTGTTTTTT
TRBJ2-7	TRBV5-1	TRBD1	-	CASSLGQGFGEQYF	TGCGCCAGCAGCTTGGGACAGGGATTCGGCGAGCAGTACTTC
TRBJ1-5	TRBV2	-	few	CASSEARGSRQPQHF	TGTGCCAGCAGTGAAGCGCGGGGGTCGCGACAGCCCCAGCATTTT
TRBJ1-6	TRBV6-4	-	-	CASSVYESEYRGFSPLHF	TGTGCCAGCAGTGTTTACGAATCGGAGTATCGGGGGTTTTCACCCCTCCACTTT
TRBJ1-1	TRBV6-2/TRBV6-3	-	-	CASSSTGNTEAFF	TGTGCCAGCAGCTCGACAGGGAACACTGAAGCTTTCTTT
TRBJ2-7	TRBV28	-	-	CASSPLSIGISPYEQYF	TGTGCCAGCAGTCCCCTTTCGATCGGGATCTCTCCCTACGAGCAGTACTTC